This T cell receptor (beta chain) emerged from a study of cytotoxic CD8 clonotypes in ibrutinib-treated CLL. Sequencing sought depths of 1 in 200,000 to 1 in 1 million T cells. Assay used: immunoSEQ multiplex PCR; TCRdb lists only in-frame clones, some missing. The repertoire holds 150,000 to 200,000 clones, with over 75% as singletons. Germline values: CDR1 SQVTM, CDR2 ANQGSEA. Trimming took 3 bases from V and 1 from J, leaving 12 bases between them. The CDR3 runs 14 residues. Frozen-stored PBMCs produced about 2 micrograms of genomic DNA for TCR beta libraries. The genes are TRBV29-1 and TRBJ1-1; D remains ambiguous. This receptor was obtained from a human donor with chronic lymphocytic leukemia. Sequencing used PBMCs, obtained at disease progression, from a patient treated with ibrutinib. CDR3 protein: CSVDGRGANTEAFF. CDR3 sequence (DNA): TGCAGCGTTGATGGTCGGGGAGCGAACACTGAAGCTTTCTTT.